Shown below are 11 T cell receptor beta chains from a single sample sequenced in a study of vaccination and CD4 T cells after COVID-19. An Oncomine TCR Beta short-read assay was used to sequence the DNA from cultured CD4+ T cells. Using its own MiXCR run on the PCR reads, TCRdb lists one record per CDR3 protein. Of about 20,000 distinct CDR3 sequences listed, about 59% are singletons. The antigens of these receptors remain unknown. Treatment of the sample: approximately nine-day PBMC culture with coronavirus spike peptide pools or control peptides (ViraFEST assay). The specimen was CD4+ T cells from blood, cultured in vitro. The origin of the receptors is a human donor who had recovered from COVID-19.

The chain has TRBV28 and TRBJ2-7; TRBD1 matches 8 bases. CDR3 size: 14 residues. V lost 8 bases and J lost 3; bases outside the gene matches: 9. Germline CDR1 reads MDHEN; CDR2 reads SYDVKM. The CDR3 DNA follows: TGTGCCAGCGGGCCTGGGACAGGTAACTACGAGCAGTACTTC. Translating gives CASGPGTGNYEQYF.

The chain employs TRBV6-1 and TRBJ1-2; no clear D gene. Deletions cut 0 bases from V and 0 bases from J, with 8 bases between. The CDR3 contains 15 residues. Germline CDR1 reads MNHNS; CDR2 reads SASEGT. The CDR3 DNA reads TGTGCCAGCAGTGAAGCTGAGGCAGCTAACTATGGCTACACCTTC. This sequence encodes CASSEAEAANYGYTF.

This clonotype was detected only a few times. CDR3 nucleotides: TGTGCCAGCAAAAGAGGGCTAGCGGGAGGTATAACAGATACGCAGTATTTT. As protein: CASKRGLAGGITDTQYF. V usage is TRBV27 and J usage is TRBJ2-3, with 11 bases that match TRBD2. The CDR3 runs 17 residues. Germline CDR1 MNHEY, CDR2 SMNVEV (reference sequence). Germline trimming cut 7 bases from V and 3 bases from J; bases unmatched to any gene: 12.

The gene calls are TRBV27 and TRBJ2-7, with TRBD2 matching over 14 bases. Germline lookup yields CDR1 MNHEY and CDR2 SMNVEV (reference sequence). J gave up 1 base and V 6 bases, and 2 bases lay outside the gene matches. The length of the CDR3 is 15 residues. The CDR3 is CASSRTSGGSYEQYF. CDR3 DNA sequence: TGTGCCAGCAGCCGGACTAGCGGGGGGTCCTACGAGCAGTACTTC.

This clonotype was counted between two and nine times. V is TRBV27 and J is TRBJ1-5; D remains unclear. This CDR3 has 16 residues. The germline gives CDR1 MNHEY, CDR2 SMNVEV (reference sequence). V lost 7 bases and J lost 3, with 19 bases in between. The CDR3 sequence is CASTGLNRQVNQPQHF. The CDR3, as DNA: TGTGCCAGCACGGGTCTTAACCGGCAGGTCAATCAGCCCCAGCATTTT.

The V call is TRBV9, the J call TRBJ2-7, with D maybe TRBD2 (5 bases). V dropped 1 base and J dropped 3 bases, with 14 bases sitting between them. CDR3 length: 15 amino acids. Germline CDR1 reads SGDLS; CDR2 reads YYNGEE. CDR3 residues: CASSVSGQDNYEQYF. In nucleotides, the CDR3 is TGTGCCAGCAGCGTAAGCGGTCAGGATAACTACGAGCAGTACTTC.

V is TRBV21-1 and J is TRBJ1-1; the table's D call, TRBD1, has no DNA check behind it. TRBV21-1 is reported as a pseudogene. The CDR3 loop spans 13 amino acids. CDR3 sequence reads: CASSKPPNTEAFF. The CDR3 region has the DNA TGTGCCAGCAGCAAACCCCCGAACACTGAAGCTTTCTTT.

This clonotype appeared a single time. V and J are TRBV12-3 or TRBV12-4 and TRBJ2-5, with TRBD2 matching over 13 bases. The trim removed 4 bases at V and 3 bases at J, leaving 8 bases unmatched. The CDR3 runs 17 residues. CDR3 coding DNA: TGTGCCAGCAGTTGGACTAGCGGGAGCCCTCAGGAAGAGACCCAGTACTTC. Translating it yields CASSWTSGSPQEETQYF.

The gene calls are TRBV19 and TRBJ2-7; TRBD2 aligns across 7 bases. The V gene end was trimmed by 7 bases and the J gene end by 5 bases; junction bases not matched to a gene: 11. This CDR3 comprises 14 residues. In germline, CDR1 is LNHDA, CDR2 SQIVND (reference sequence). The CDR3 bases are TGTGCCAGTAAGGAGACTAGCAACTTTAACGAGCAGTACTTC. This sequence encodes CASKETSNFNEQYF.

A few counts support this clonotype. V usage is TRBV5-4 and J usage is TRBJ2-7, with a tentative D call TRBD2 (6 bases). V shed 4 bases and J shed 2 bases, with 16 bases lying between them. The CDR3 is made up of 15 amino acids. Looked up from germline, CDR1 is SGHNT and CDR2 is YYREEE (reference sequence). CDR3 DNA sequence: TGTGCCAGCAGCGCTGGCGGTAGCGGCGCCTACGAGCAGTACTTC. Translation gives CASSAGGSGAYEQYF.

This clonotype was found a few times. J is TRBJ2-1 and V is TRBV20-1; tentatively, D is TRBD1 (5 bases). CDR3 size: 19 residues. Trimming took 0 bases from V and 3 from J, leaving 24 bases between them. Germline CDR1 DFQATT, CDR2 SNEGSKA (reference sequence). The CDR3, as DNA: TGCAGTGCTAGAGATCGCCCCCAGGGTGTACTATCACACTACAATGAGCAGTTCTTC. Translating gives CSARDRPQGVLSHYNEQFF.